The 17 T cell receptor beta chains below all came from one sample that was sequenced in a study of cytomegalovirus exposure and HLA in healthy donors. Researchers ran the PCR with 60 Vbeta and 13 Jbeta primers. The data were produced by immunoSEQ multiplex PCR, yet TCRdb's version contains in-frame clones alone and is incomplete. The sample contains about 120,000 clones, 55% to 65% of which appear only once. Sample: PBMCs. These receptors were taken from a man in his forties in good health and CMV-seropositive.

The chain employs TRBV7-9 and TRBJ2-7, with a tentative D call TRBD1 (6 bases). Trimming removed 4 bases at V and 6 bases at J, with 10 bases between. Germline V gene data show CDR1 as SEHNR and CDR2 as FQNEAQ (reference sequence). The CDR3 sequence is 12 residues long. The chain's CDR3 is CASSSTGGEQYF. CDR3 nucleotide sequence: TGTGCCAGCAGCTCGACAGGCGGCGAGCAGTACTTC.

V is TRBV21-1 and J is TRBJ2-7; TRBD2 was called by the table and not checked on the DNA. TRBV21-1 is a listed pseudogene. The CDR3 is 15 residues long. CDR3 DNA: TGTGCCAGCAGGAAGACTAGCGGGAGAGGAAACGAGCAGTACTTC. Protein product: CASRKTSGRGNEQYF.

The chain carries TRBV27 and TRBJ2-7; the match to TRBD1 covers 9 bases. V shed 7 bases and J 2 bases; nucleotides not matched to a gene: 9. Germline CDR1 is MNHEY and CDR2 is SMNVEV (reference sequence). The CDR3 is 15 residues long. The CDR3 reads CASKFQGQGAYEQYF. CDR3 DNA sequence: TGTGCCAGCAAATTTCAGGGACAGGGTGCCTACGAGCAGTACTTC.

This chain connects TRBV5-6 to TRBJ1-2; TRBD1 matches 7 bases. The CDR3 runs to 13 residues. Germline V gives CDR1 SGHDT, CDR2 YYEEEE. V shed 4 bases and J 8 bases; nucleotides not matched to a gene: 8. In DNA, the CDR3 is TGTGCCAGCAGCCGTAACAGGGGAGGCGGCTACACCTTC. Protein: CASSRNRGGGYTF.

This clone was recorded a few times. V and J are TRBV19 and TRBJ1-5, with D possibly matching TRBD1 (6 bases). The CDR3 is made up of 18 amino acids. Germline V gene data show CDR1 as LNHDA and CDR2 as SQIVND (reference sequence). V gave up 9 bases and J gave up 0 bases, with 24 bases separating them. This CDR3 is CASRGLGGRSISNQPQHF. As DNA, the CDR3 is TGTGCCAGCCGAGGTCTAGGGGGACGGTCGATTAGCAATCAGCCCCAGCATTTT.

This clone was found a few times. The rearrangement links TRBV18 to TRBJ1-6; no clear D gene. Between the trimmed V and J ends, which lost 0 bases and 13 bases, there was a span of 13 bases. Germline CDR1 and CDR2: KGHSH and LQKENI. This CDR3 contains 14 residues. The CDR3 DNA reads TGTGCCAGCTCACCACCTGGTGGTTCCGGTCCCCTCCACTTT. Protein: CASSPPGGSGPLHF.

The rearrangement links TRBV28 to TRBJ2-2; 7 nucleotides line up with TRBD1. CDR1 and CDR2 from the germline V gene are MDHEN and SYDVKM. The V and J ends lost 5 bases and 0 bases, in that order; junction bases with no gene match: 6. This CDR3 comprises 16 residues. The CDR3 spells CASSTTGSTNTGELFF. For the CDR3, the DNA is TGTGCCAGCAGTACGACAGGGAGCACGAACACCGGGGAGCTGTTTTTT.

The chain employs TRBV4-1 and TRBJ2-7, with 9 bases aligning to TRBD1. Germline-derived CDR1 and CDR2 are MGHRA and YSYEKL. The CDR3 contains 15 residues. The V gene end was trimmed by 4 bases and the J gene end by 0 bases; junction bases not matched to a gene: 4. CDR3 in DNA: TGCGCCAGCAGCCGAGGACAGGGGCCCTCCTACGAGCAGTACTTC. It yields the protein CASSRGQGPSYEQYF.

The chain links TRBV5-1 to TRBJ1-1; a weak D match, TRBD1 (5 bases). The V gene's germline CDR1 is SGHRS and CDR2 YFSETQ. The CDR3 length is 15 residues. V was shortened by 1 base and J by 0 bases, with 10 bases between the two germline ends. The CDR3 here is CASSLIGHLNTEAFF. DNA for the CDR3: TGCGCCAGCAGCTTGATTGGACATTTGAACACTGAAGCTTTCTTT.

The V gene is TRBV29-1, the J gene TRBJ2-5, with D perhaps matching TRBD1 (6 bases). V lost 1 base and J lost 6, with 15 bases in between. Germline values: CDR1 SQVTM, CDR2 ANQGSEA. CDR3 length: 14 residues. The CDR3 DNA sequence: TGCAGCGTTGAAGCTACGGACAGACCGAAGACCCAGTACTTC. Its protein is CSVEATDRPKTQYF. The variable domain in full, completed from reference TRBV29-1 and TRBJ2-5, reads SAVISQKPSRDICQRGTSLTIQCQVDSQVTMMFWYRQQPGQSLTLIATANQGSEATYESGFVIDKFPISRPNLTFSTLTVSNMSPEDSSIYLCSVEATDRPKTQYFGPGTRLLVL.

The gene calls are TRBV4-2 and TRBJ2-2; TRBD2 aligns across 7 bases. The V gene end was trimmed by 3 bases and the J gene end by 5 bases; junction bases not matched to a gene: 9. There are 16 residues in the CDR3. Germline CDR1 is LGHNA and CDR2 is YNFKEQ. CDR3 in amino acids: CASSQGDGEGTGELFF. Written as DNA, the CDR3 is TGTGCCAGCAGCCAGGGAGACGGGGAGGGAACCGGGGAGCTGTTTTTT.

In its sample, this clone was seen once. Within the sample, other DNA sequences also encode this same CDR3. This chain connects TRBV5-4 to TRBJ1-2; 7 nucleotides align to TRBD1. The CDR3 is 13 amino acids. The J segment lost 7 bases and the V segment lost 5 bases, leaving 8 bases of the junction unmatched. CDR1 and CDR2 from the germline V gene are SGHNT and YYREEE (reference sequence). In DNA, the CDR3 is TGTGCCAGCAGTTCCGACAGGGTTCGTGGCTACACCTTC. Its protein is CASSSDRVRGYTF.

This sequence joins TRBV2 and TRBJ1-6; no reliable D call. V lost 4 bases, J lost 14 bases, and 12 bases lay in between. The germline gives CDR1 SNHLY, CDR2 FYNNEI. CDR3 length equals 12 residues. This chain's CDR3 is CASSGTLGTLHF. Written as DNA, the CDR3 is TGTGCCAGCAGTGGTACCCTCGGTACCCTCCACTTT.

This clone was picked up a small number of times. The rearrangement joins TRBV6-1 to TRBJ2-7; weak D call: TRBD1 (6 bases). Trimming left V 6 bases short and J 4 bases short, with 10 bases between. In germline, CDR1 is MNHNS, CDR2 SASEGT. The CDR3 length is 12 residues. The CDR3 DNA is TGTGCCAGCAGCGGACAGAAATACGAGCAGTACTTC. Protein: CASSGQKYEQYF.

The chain uses TRBV5-1 and TRBJ1-3, with 7 bases fitting TRBD1. Trimming at V came to 4 bases and at J to 4 bases, leaving 5 bases not matched to a gene. Germline V gene data show CDR1 as SGHRS and CDR2 as YFSETQ. CDR3 length: 14 residues. In DNA, the CDR3 is TGCGCCAGCAGCGAACAGGGGAGGGGAAACACCATATATTTT. Residues: CASSEQGRGNTIYF.

The V gene is TRBV6-6, the J gene TRBJ2-2; D is unresolved. Germline lookup yields CDR1 MNHNY and CDR2 SVGAGI (reference sequence). The CDR3 has 13 amino acids. Trimming stripped 6 bases from V and 6 bases from J, with 11 bases between. This chain's CDR3 is CASSDSEAGELFF. The CDR3 nucleotides read TGTGCCAGCAGCGACTCCGAGGCCGGGGAGCTGTTTTTT.

The CDR3 sequence: CAIRLPGGYGYTF. The CDR3 DNA is TGTGCCATCCGACTACCCGGAGGCTATGGCTACACCTTC. The genes are TRBV10-3 and TRBJ1-2; no clear D. The V gene lost 8 bases and the J gene lost 4 bases, with 14 bases spanning the gap. The length of the CDR3 is 13 residues. Germline CDR1 and CDR2: ENHRY and SYGVKD.